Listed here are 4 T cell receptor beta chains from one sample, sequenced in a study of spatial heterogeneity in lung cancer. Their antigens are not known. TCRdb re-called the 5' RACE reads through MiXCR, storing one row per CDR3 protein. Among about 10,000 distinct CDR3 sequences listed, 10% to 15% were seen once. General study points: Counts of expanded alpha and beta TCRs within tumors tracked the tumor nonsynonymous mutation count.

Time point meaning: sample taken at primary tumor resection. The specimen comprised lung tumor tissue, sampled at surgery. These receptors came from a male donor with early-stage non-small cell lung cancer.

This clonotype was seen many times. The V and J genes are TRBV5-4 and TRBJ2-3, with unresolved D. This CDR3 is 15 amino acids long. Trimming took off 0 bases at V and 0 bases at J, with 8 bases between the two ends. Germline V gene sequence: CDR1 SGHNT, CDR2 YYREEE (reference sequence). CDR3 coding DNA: TGTGCCAGCAGCTTGGGCCAGACTAGCACAGATACGCAGTATTTT. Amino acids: CASSLGQTSTDTQYF.

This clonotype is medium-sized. As DNA, the CDR3 is TGCGCCAGCAGCTTGGCCAGCCCCTACGAGCAGTACTTC. This gives the protein CASSLASPYEQYF. V usage is TRBV5-1 and J usage is TRBJ2-7; D uncertain. Trimming cost V 0 bases and J 2 bases, with 6 bases left between them. CDR1 SGHRS and CDR2 YFSETQ come from the germline V gene. This CDR3 contains 13 residues.

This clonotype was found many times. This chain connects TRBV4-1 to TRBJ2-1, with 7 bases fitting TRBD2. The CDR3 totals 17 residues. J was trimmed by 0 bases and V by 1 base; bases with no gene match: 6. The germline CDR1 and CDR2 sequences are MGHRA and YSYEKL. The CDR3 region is CASSQVERDRSYNEQFF. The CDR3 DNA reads TGCGCCAGCAGCCAAGTAGAGCGGGACCGCTCCTACAATGAGCAGTTCTTC.

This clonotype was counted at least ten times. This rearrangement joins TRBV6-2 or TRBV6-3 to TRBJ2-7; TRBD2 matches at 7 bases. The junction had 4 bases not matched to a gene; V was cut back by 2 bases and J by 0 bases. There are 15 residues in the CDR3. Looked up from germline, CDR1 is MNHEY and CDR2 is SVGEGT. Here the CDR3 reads CASSYLADFSYEQYF. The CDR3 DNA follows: TGTGCCAGCAGTTACCTAGCGGACTTCTCCTACGAGCAGTACTTC.